Sequencing of this TCR beta chain was carried out in a study of blood T cell repertoires in COVID-19. Overall study context: Acute and convalescent COVID-19 samples came from the United States, Italy and Spain. PBMCs, B-cell-depleted T cells, or T cells were the source of the cDNA or gDNA that made up the material.

Authors' data handling: Estimated nucleated cell counts came from reference gene primer amplification. TCRdb's copy holds only in-frame clones and misses some; the assay was immunoSEQ multiplex PCR. The D gene and trimming were derived from the DNA, and the V and J assignments and clone size from that table. The table lists 100,000 or so clones, 84% of them singletons. This clonotype originated in a man aged 65-85 years with active or convalescent COVID-19. Sequencing used peripheral blood.

The chain's CDR3 is CASSWTGRGETQYF. DNA for the CDR3: TGCGCCAGCAGCTGGACAGGGCGGGGAGAGACCCAGTACTTC. This chain links TRBV5-1 with TRBJ2-5, with 8 bases identical to TRBD1. CDR1 and CDR2 (germline): SGHRS, YFSETQ. The CDR3 has 14 amino acids. Losses at the gene ends were 3 bases for V and 4 bases for J; bases not matched to a gene: 5.